This T cell receptor beta chain was identified in a study of T-cell memory formation after mild COVID-19. This clonotype was recorded many times. Via MiXCR, TCRdb re-called the 5' RACE reads, giving one row per CDR3 protein. The repertoire holds about 340,000 distinct CDR3 sequences, with around 15% as singletons. This TCR came from a man aged 18 to 29 who had mild COVID-19 (a few samples of this study predate the infection). Cell type and time point are not known. The sample consisted of PBMCs or a T cell subset sorted from them (not recorded which).

The CDR3 loop reads CASSYRTSGGNTDTQYF. Here the CDR3 DNA reads TGTGCCAGCAGCTACCGCACTAGCGGGGGCAACACAGATACGCAGTATTTT. The chain is built from TRBV7-2 and TRBJ2-3, with 11 bases lining up with TRBD2. Germline CDR1 SGHTA, CDR2 FQGNSA. The CDR3 sequence is 17 residues long. V shed 4 bases and J 2 bases; nucleotides not matched to a gene: 8.